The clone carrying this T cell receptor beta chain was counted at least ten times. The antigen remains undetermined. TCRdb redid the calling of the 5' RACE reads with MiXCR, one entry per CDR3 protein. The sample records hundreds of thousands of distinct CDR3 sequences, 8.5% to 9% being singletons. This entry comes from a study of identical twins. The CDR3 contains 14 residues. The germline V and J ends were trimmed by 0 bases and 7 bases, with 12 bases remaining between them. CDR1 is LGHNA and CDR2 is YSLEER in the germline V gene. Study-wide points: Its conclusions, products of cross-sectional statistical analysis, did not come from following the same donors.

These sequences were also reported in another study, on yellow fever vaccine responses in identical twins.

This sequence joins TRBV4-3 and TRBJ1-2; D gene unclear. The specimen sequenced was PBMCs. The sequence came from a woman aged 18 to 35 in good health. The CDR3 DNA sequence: TGCGCCAGCAGCCAAGATCTTGGAGGAGCTGGCTACACCTTC. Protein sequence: CASSQDLGGAGYTF.